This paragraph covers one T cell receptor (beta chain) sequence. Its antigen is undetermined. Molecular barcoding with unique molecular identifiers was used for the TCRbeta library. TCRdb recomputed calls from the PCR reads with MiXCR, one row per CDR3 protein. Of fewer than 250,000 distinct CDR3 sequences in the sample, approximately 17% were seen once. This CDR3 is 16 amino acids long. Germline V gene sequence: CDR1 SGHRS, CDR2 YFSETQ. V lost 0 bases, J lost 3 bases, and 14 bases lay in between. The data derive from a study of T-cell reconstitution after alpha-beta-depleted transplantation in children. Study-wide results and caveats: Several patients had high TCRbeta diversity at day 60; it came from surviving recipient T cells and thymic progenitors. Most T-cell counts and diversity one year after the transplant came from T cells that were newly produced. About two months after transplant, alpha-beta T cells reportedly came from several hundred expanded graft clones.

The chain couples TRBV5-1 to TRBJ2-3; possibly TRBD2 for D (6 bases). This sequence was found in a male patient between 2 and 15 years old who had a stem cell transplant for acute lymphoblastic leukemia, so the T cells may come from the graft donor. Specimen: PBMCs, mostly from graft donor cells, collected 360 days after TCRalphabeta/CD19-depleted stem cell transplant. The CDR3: CASSLVGGDVTDTQYF. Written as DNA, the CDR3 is TGCGCCAGCAGCTTGGTCGGCGGGGATGTAACAGATACGCAGTATTTT. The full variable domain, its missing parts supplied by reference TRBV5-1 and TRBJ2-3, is KAGVTQTPRYLIKTRGQQVTLSCSPISGHRSVSWYQQTPGQGLQFLFEYFSETQRNKGNFPGRFSGRQFSNSRSEMNVSTLELGDSALYLCASSLVGGDVTDTQYFGPGTRLTVL.